This T cell receptor beta chain comes out of a study of Tregs in tolerant kidney transplant recipients. The overall study: The nonmyeloablative bone marrow transplants came from related graft donors, with transient mixed chimerism.

Only in-frame clones appear in the TCRdb table, and some are missing; sequencing was by immunoSEQ multiplex PCR. The sample lists fewer than 65,000 clones, approximately 83% occurring once. Thawed PBMCs were FACS-sorted into unstimulated CD4+CD25+CD127- regulatory T cells, CD4+CD25- non-regulatory cells, CD4 and CD8 cells. The CDR3 sequence is 17 residues long. Trimming stripped 3 bases from V and 1 base from J, with 19 bases between. CDR1 is MDHEN and CDR2 is SYDVKM in the germline V gene. The sequence came from a human donor who received a combined kidney and bone marrow transplant. Here the sequenced sample was Tregs from blood, taken before the transplant. This chain links TRBV28 with TRBJ2-7; D may be TRBD2 (7 bases). CDR3 in DNA: TGTGCCAGCAGTTTCACCCGCCTGGGGGGGGCTTCCTACGAGCAGTACTTC. Translated: CASSFTRLGGASYEQYF.